This is a list of T cell receptor beta chains from one sample in a study of blood T cell repertoires in COVID-19. Assay: immunoSEQ multiplex PCR; the TCRdb copy retains only in-frame clones and omits some. Of more than 400,000 clones in the sample, roughly 85% were seen once. Sequencing was done on a sample of peripheral blood. The source of these receptors is a human donor in a cohort sampled during active COVID-19. CDR3s include the opening cysteine and the closing phenylalanine or tryptophan. The order of the fields is CDR3 DNA, CDR3 protein, J gene, V gene, D gene, CDR3 length. The D gene is left open where the match is weak.

cdr3_nt: TGTGCCAGCACTACTAATTCACCCCTCCACTTT; cdr3_aa: CASTTNSPLHF; j_call: TRBJ1-6; v_call: TRBV28; d_call: NA; cdr3_length: 11
cdr3_nt: TGTGCCAGCAGCTTAGTTAAACCGGGTGGGGCCAACGTCCTGACTTTC; cdr3_aa: CASSLVKPGGANVLTF; j_call: TRBJ2-6; v_call: TRBV7-8; d_call: NA; cdr3_length: 16
cdr3_nt: TGTGCCAGTAGTATGATTTCTGATCGGTACGAGCAGTACTTC; cdr3_aa: CASSMISDRYEQYF; j_call: TRBJ2-7; v_call: TRBV19; d_call: NA; cdr3_length: 14
cdr3_nt: TGCGCCAGCAGCCAGTGGGCAGGTTCCCTTATGAGCTCCACCTTC; cdr3_aa: CASSQWAGSLMSSTF; j_call: TRBJ1-2; v_call: TRBV4-1; d_call: NA; cdr3_length: 15
cdr3_nt: TGTGCCTGGAGTAGGAGGTGGGAGTCGAACACCGGGGAGCTGTTTTTT; cdr3_aa: CAWSRRWESNTGELFF; j_call: TRBJ2-2; v_call: TRBV30; d_call: NA; cdr3_length: 16
cdr3_nt: TGTGCCATCAGTCCGGGACAGGATACAGATACGCAGTATTTT; cdr3_aa: CAISPGQDTDTQYF; j_call: TRBJ2-3; v_call: TRBV10-3; d_call: TRBD1; cdr3_length: 14
cdr3_nt: TGTGCCAGCAGCCCTCGGGCGGGAGTGGGGGAGACCCAGTACTTC; cdr3_aa: CASSPRAGVGETQYF; j_call: TRBJ2-5; v_call: TRBV5-6; d_call: TRBD2; cdr3_length: 15
cdr3_nt: TGTGCCAGCAGCGTAGCTACAGGGAACACTGAAGCTTTCTTT; cdr3_aa: CASSVATGNTEAFF; j_call: TRBJ1-1; v_call: TRBV9; d_call: NA; cdr3_length: 14
cdr3_nt: TGTGCCAGCAGCTTAATTGTAGCAGCGAACACCGGGGAGCTGTTTTTT; cdr3_aa: CASSLIVAANTGELFF; j_call: TRBJ2-2; v_call: TRBV7-3; d_call: NA; cdr3_length: 16
cdr3_nt: TGTGCCACCAGGGGACAGGGCGGTGAAAAACTGTTTTTT; cdr3_aa: CATRGQGGEKLFF; j_call: TRBJ1-4; v_call: TRBV24-1; d_call: TRBD1; cdr3_length: 13
cdr3_nt: TGTGCCAGCACCTTCCTGGGGAGAGGGAATGAGCAGTTCTTC; cdr3_aa: CASTFLGRGNEQFF; j_call: TRBJ2-1; v_call: TRBV28; d_call: NA; cdr3_length: 14
cdr3_nt: TGTGCCAGCAGTGCACAGGGGTGGACTGAAGCTTTCTTT; cdr3_aa: CASSAQGWTEAFF; j_call: TRBJ1-1; v_call: TRBV5-5; d_call: TRBD1; cdr3_length: 13
cdr3_nt: TGCAGCGCCGGACAGGGGGCAGAGGGCTACACCTTC; cdr3_aa: CSAGQGAEGYTF; j_call: TRBJ1-2; v_call: TRBV29-1; d_call: TRBD1; cdr3_length: 12
cdr3_nt: TGTGCCACCGTTTTGACTAGCGGAAGCACAGATACGCAGTATTTT; cdr3_aa: CATVLTSGSTDTQYF; j_call: TRBJ2-3; v_call: TRBV2; d_call: TRBD2; cdr3_length: 15
cdr3_nt: TGCGCCAGCAGTGATAGCGGGAGCCTAGACAATGAGCAGTTCTTC; cdr3_aa: CASSDSGSLDNEQFF; j_call: TRBJ2-1; v_call: TRBV10-1; d_call: TRBD2; cdr3_length: 15
cdr3_nt: TGTGCCAGCAGGGTAAGAGAAGTACCTGAAGCTTTCTTT; cdr3_aa: CASRVREVPEAFF; j_call: TRBJ1-1; v_call: TRBV12-3/TRBV12-4; d_call: NA; cdr3_length: 13
cdr3_nt: TGTGCCAGCAGCCAAGATGGGACTAGCGGGAGAAATAATGAGCAGTTCTTC; cdr3_aa: CASSQDGTSGRNNEQFF; j_call: TRBJ2-1; v_call: TRBV4-2; d_call: TRBD2; cdr3_length: 17
cdr3_nt: TGTGCCAGTAGACCATTGGGGACTAGCGGGATACGTGGAGATGAGCAGTTCTTC; cdr3_aa: CASRPLGTSGIRGDEQFF; j_call: TRBJ2-1; v_call: TRBV19; d_call: TRBD2; cdr3_length: 18
cdr3_nt: TGCGCCAGCAGCTTCACTAGCGGGATGGGGTACAATGAGCAGTTCTTC; cdr3_aa: CASSFTSGMGYNEQFF; j_call: TRBJ2-1; v_call: TRBV5-1; d_call: TRBD2; cdr3_length: 16
cdr3_nt: TGTGCCAGCTCACCCCAGGGATACAATGAGCAGTTCTTC; cdr3_aa: CASSPQGYNEQFF; j_call: TRBJ2-1; v_call: TRBV18; d_call: NA; cdr3_length: 13
cdr3_nt: TGTGCCAGCAGTCCTAGCACAGATACGCAGTATTTT; cdr3_aa: CASSPSTDTQYF; j_call: TRBJ2-3; v_call: TRBV27; d_call: NA; cdr3_length: 12
cdr3_nt: TGTGCCAGCAGCTCCAGACAGGGGTGGGAAAAACTGTTTTTT; cdr3_aa: CASSSRQGWEKLFF; j_call: TRBJ1-4; v_call: TRBV11-2; d_call: TRBD1; cdr3_length: 14
cdr3_nt: TGTGCCAGCAGCTTACCGACGGGAGGGCCGAGCACAGATACGCAGTATTTT; cdr3_aa: CASSLPTGGPSTDTQYF; j_call: TRBJ2-3; v_call: TRBV7-2; d_call: TRBD2; cdr3_length: 17
cdr3_nt: TGTGCCAGTAGTATACGTCACGGAGATCAGCCCCAGCATTTT; cdr3_aa: CASSIRHGDQPQHF; j_call: TRBJ1-5; v_call: TRBV19; d_call: NA; cdr3_length: 14
cdr3_nt: TGTGCTAGTGGCCGAGACACCGGGGAGCTGTTTTTT; cdr3_aa: CASGRDTGELFF; j_call: TRBJ2-2; v_call: TRBV12-5; d_call: NA; cdr3_length: 12
cdr3_nt: TGTGCCACCAGCAGAGGGGCGGGAGTCCTCCAAGAGACCCAGTACTTC; cdr3_aa: CATSRGAGVLQETQYF; j_call: TRBJ2-5; v_call: TRBV15; d_call: TRBD2; cdr3_length: 16
cdr3_nt: TGTGCCAGCAGTTACTCGCCGGGACAAGGGGGTGGCTACACCTTC; cdr3_aa: CASSYSPGQGGGYTF; j_call: TRBJ1-2; v_call: TRBV6-5; d_call: NA; cdr3_length: 15
cdr3_nt: TGTGCCAGCAGCTTACTAGCGGCCACCTACAATGAGCAGTTCTTC; cdr3_aa: CASSLLAATYNEQFF; j_call: TRBJ2-1; v_call: TRBV5-6; d_call: TRBD2; cdr3_length: 15